This entry features one TCR beta chain sequence. No antigen is known for it. The sample is drawn from a study of T cell repertoires in ileal Crohn's disease. For the study at large: Median disease duration was approximately eight years; about 37% smoked at surgery. Every patient was operated on for stricturing (approximately 60%) or penetrating (39%) complications.

Some clones are missing from TCRdb's copy, which holds only in-frame ones; the method was immunoSEQ multiplex PCR. This table holds roughly 14,000 clones, around 80% found once. Overall study results and limits: High-frequency clones were more common in sorted CD8 than CD4 cells. Every patient over 26.8% clonality showed endoscopic recurrence.

The CDR3 spans 16 residues. Trimming shortened V by 5 bases and J by 1 base, and 17 bases separated the two germline ends. Looked up from germline, CDR1 is SGHRS and CDR2 is YFSETQ. The clonotype comes from an adult with Crohn's disease. V gene TRBV5-1 combines with J gene TRBJ2-3; maybe TRBD2 (6 bases). The material sequenced was ileal tissue. The CDR3 protein is CASREGPSARTDTQYF. The DNA of the CDR3 is TGCGCCAGCAGAGAGGGCCCTAGCGCCCGCACAGATACGCAGTATTTT. Based on the CDR3 plus reference TRBV5-1 and TRBJ2-3, the full variable domain is KAGVTQTPRYLIKTRGQQVTLSCSPISGHRSVSWYQQTPGQGLQFLFEYFSETQRNKGNFPGRFSGRQFSNSRSEMNVSTLELGDSALYLCASREGPSARTDTQYFGPGTRLTVL.